This T cell receptor beta chain was found in a study of beta chain features in type 1 diabetes. Study-wide results and limits: Patients with Type 1 diabetes showed moderately but significantly shorter TCRB CDR3s in all four CD4+ subsets.

The CDR3 length is 14 residues. V was clipped by 5 bases and J by 2 bases, with 11 bases between them. CDR1 is SGHRS, CDR2 YFSETQ, per germline. In this sample, this clone turned up a few times. What it recognizes is unknown. Every bit of the isolated RNA underwent reverse transcription, so sequencing read expressed TCRB transcripts. Repertoires were generated with immunoSEQ multiplex PCR, while TCRdb's copy carries only in-frame clones and drops some. The sample records roughly 300,000 clones, 13% to 15% being singletons. The clonotype comes from a man between 25 and 39 years old with type 1 diabetes. Sequenced: naive CD4+ T cells from blood. This rearrangement joins TRBV5-1 to TRBJ2-1, with D unresolved. The CDR3 reads CASSYSTPYNEQFF. The CDR3 DNA sequence: TGCGCCAGCAGTTACAGTACTCCCTACAATGAGCAGTTCTTC. Looking up the rest from reference TRBV5-1 and TRBJ2-1 gives the full variable domain: KAGVTQTPRYLIKTRGQQVTLSCSPISGHRSVSWYQQTPGQGLQFLFEYFSETQRNKGNFPGRFSGRQFSNSRSEMNVSTLELGDSALYLCASSYSTPYNEQFFGPGTRLTVL.